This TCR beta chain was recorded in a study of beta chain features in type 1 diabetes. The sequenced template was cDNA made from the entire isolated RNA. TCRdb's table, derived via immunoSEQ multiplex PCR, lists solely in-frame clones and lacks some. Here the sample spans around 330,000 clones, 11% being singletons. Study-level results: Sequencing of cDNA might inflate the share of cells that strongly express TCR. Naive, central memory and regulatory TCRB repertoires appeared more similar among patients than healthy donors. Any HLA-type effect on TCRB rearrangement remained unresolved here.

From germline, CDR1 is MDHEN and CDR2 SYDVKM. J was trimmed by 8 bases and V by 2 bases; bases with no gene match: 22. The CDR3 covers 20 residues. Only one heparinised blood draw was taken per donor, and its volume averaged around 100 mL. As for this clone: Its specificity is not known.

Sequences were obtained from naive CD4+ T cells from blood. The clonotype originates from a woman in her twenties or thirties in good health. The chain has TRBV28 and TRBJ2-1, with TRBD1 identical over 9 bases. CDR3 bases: TGTGCCAGCAGTTTAGGGTCCCAGCGGGACAGGGACCTATTAGGTCATGAGCAGTTCTTC. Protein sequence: CASSLGSQRDRDLLGHEQFF.